The clone carrying this TCR beta chain was observed many times. Its antigen is undetermined. These data come from a study of T cell repertoires and leukemia-associated antigens. On the study more broadly: Each sample gave about 3 to 5.0 million effective reads.

Before use, CD3+ T cells rested overnight in serum-free medium. One entry per CDR3 protein results from TCRdb running MiXCR on the 5' RACE reads. The repertoire holds 11,000 to 15,000 distinct CDR3 sequences, with approximately 38% as singletons. Study results and caveats: V, J, VDJ and CDR3 counts did not differ significantly among groups. Whether expanded clones are antigen-specific and functional remains untested.

The CDR3 contains 18 residues. Germline V gene lookup returns CDR1 SGHDT and CDR2 YYEEEE. Deletions cut 3 bases from V and 2 bases from J, with 24 bases between. This rearrangement joins TRBV5-6 to TRBJ2-7, with TRBD2 as a possible D gene (7 bases). The TCR originated in a female donor in good health. The specimen sequenced was CD3+ T cells sorted from blood and cultured. The CDR3 DNA reads TGTGCCAGCAGCTCGCTTGAGGGGGGGTTAGCGGCTACCTACGAGCAGTACTTC. Encoded protein: CASSSLEGGLAATYEQYF.